Each of the 31 T cell receptor beta chains below was sequenced from the same sample in a study of blood T cells in healthy people across ages. Using a J-beta primer mix together with a sample-barcoded 5' primer, a second PCR was run for about 6 to 11 cycles. One entry per CDR3 protein, called by TCRdb with MiXCR from the 5' RACE reads. This sample has about 780,000 distinct CDR3 sequences, with about half found just once. The source material was blood. The receptors originated from a man at least 80 years old in good health.

CDR3 DNA sequence: TGTGCCAGCAAACCGGGACTAGCGACCTACGAGCAGTACTTC. It yields the protein CASKPGLATYEQYF. This chain uses TRBV12-3 or TRBV12-4 with TRBJ2-7; 10 nucleotides agree with TRBD2. V lost 7 bases to trimming and J lost 2 bases; unmatched junction nucleotides: 5. The CDR3 is made up of 14 amino acids.

Of note for this clonotype: Possible read error: a much larger clone is one base away. The chain has TRBV10-3 and TRBJ2-7, with D perhaps TRBD1 or TRBD2 (5 bases each). V was clipped by 6 bases and J by 3 bases, with 18 bases between them. CDR1 is ENHRY and CDR2 is SYGVKD in the germline V gene. This CDR3 spans 15 amino acids. The CDR3 nucleotides are TGTGCCATCAGCCTCGGGACGGATATAATCTACGAGCAGTACTTC. Amino acids: CAISLGTDIIYEQYF.

A few counts support this clonotype. The CDR3 is CSARDFGSGREQYF. The CDR3 region has the DNA TGCAGTGCTAGAGATTTTGGTAGCGGGAGAGAGCAGTACTTC. V is TRBV20-1 and J is TRBJ2-7; 9 bases match TRBD2. The CDR3 runs 14 residues. The germline V gene has CDR1 DFQATT and CDR2 SNEGSKA (reference sequence). Trimming removed 0 bases from V and 7 bases from J; junction bases left unmatched: 7.

The sample holds one count of this clonotype. This chain joins TRBV12-3 or TRBV12-4 and TRBJ1-5, with D possibly TRBD1 on 6 matching bases. Trimming took 6 bases from V and 1 from J, leaving 10 bases between them. The CDR3 extends over 14 amino acids. The CDR3 DNA reads TGTGCCAGCAGGAGGACAGCGAGCAATCAGCCCCAGCATTTT. Translated, it gives CASRRTASNQPQHF.

The CDR3 protein is CASSVTSAETQYF. Here the CDR3 DNA reads TGTGCCAGCAGTGTGACTAGCGCCGAGACCCAGTACTTC. The chain employs TRBV12-3 or TRBV12-4 and TRBJ2-5, with TRBD2 identical over 8 bases. V shed 5 bases and J 5 bases; nucleotides not matched to a gene: 4. The CDR3 spans 13 residues.

This clonotype appeared once. A read error may produce the germline difference seen at one junction end. J is TRBJ2-4 and V is TRBV4-2, with 12 positions matching TRBD1. This CDR3 has 22 amino acids. Germline loops: CDR1 LGHNA, CDR2 YNFKEQ. The CDR3 here is CAGSPGFRLWDRGPIAKNIQYF. The CDR3 bases are TGTGCCGGCAGCCCGGGGTTCAGGTTATGGGACAGGGGGCCGATAGCCAAAAACATTCAGTACTTC.

The V call is TRBV20-1, the J call TRBJ2-2; D gene uncertain. The CDR3 contains 15 residues. Germline V gene data show CDR1 as DFQATT and CDR2 as SNEGSKA (reference sequence). V was pared by 2 bases and J by 0 bases, with 10 bases between. The CDR3 DNA reads TGCAGTGCTAGACGCGGCAACGCGAACACCGGGGAGCTGTTTTTT. Residues: CSARRGNANTGELFF.

This clonotype was seen a handful of times. This chain connects TRBV29-1 to TRBJ2-3; 8 bases are shared with TRBD2. V dropped 8 bases and J dropped 0; count of bases not matched to a gene: 7. In germline, CDR1 is SQVTM, CDR2 ANQGSEA. CDR3 length: 14 residues. This CDR3 is CSLIRGGSTDTQYF. CDR3 bases: TGCAGCCTCATTCGGGGGGGGAGCACAGATACGCAGTATTTT.

There are a few counts of this clonotype. The V call is TRBV30, the J call TRBJ1-2, with unresolved D. Trimming took 0 bases from V and 7 from J, leaving 9 bases between them. CDR3 length equals 12 residues. Germline CDR1 GTSNPN, CDR2 SVGIG (reference sequence). The CDR3 DNA is TGTGCCTGGAGTGTATTGGAGGGTGGCTACACCTTC. Translating gives CAWSVLEGGYTF.

This clonotype was picked up a small number of times. DNA of the CDR3: TGCAGTGCTACGGAGAGAGCGGGAGGGAGATACAATGAGCAGTTCTTC. Protein sequence: CSATERAGGRYNEQFF. The genes are TRBV20-1 and TRBJ2-1, with 10 bases lining up with TRBD2. Trimming removed 4 bases from V and 4 bases from J; junction bases left unmatched: 10. The CDR3 extends over 16 amino acids. CDR1 and CDR2 from the germline V gene are DFQATT and SNEGSKA (reference sequence).

This clonotype has a handful of counts. J is TRBJ2-7 and V is TRBV6-2 or TRBV6-3; D gene unclear. Trimming stripped 6 bases from V and 0 bases from J, with 6 bases between. CDR1 is MNHEY and CDR2 is SVGEGT in the germline V gene. CDR3 length equals 12 residues. The CDR3: CASRVDSYEQYF. In DNA, the CDR3 is TGTGCCAGCAGGGTTGACTCCTACGAGCAGTACTTC.

This clonotype occurred many times. The chain recombines TRBV27 with TRBJ2-7; 9 nucleotides match TRBD2. Germline loops: CDR1 MNHEY, CDR2 SMNVEV (reference sequence). V shed 2 bases and J 6 bases; nucleotides not matched to a gene: 8. This CDR3 is built from 15 residues. CDR3: CASSLKNSGSSEQYF. The CDR3 bases are TGTGCCAGCAGTTTAAAGAATAGCGGGAGCTCCGAGCAGTACTTC.

This clonotype was detected a few times. This rearrangement joins TRBV27 to TRBJ2-5, with D hard to call. Germline lookup yields CDR1 MNHEY and CDR2 SMNVEV (reference sequence). Trimming cost V 6 bases and J 9 bases, with 17 bases left between them. CDR3 length: 13 residues. The CDR3 here is CASRDGGRDSQYF. The CDR3 DNA follows: TGTGCCAGCAGAGATGGTGGAAGAGATTCCCAGTACTTC.

In its sample, this clonotype was seen a few times. The chain couples TRBV5-5 to TRBJ2-7; D is unclear. The CDR3 spans 15 residues. Germline V gene lookup returns CDR1 SGHKS and CDR2 YYEKEE (reference sequence). Between the trimmed V and J ends, which lost 0 bases and 0 bases, there was a span of 10 bases. The CDR3 sequence: CASSLEVRYSYEQYF. In DNA, the CDR3 is TGTGCCAGCAGCTTGGAGGTTCGTTACTCCTACGAGCAGTACTTC.

This clonotype came up a few times. The chain links TRBV21-1 to TRBJ2-1; the DNA was not compared with TRBD2, the D call given in the table. TRBV21-1 is marked as a pseudogene. This CDR3 spans 16 amino acids. The CDR3, as DNA: TGTGCCAGCGCCCCCGCCGGGACTAGCGGGTACAATGAGCAGTTCTTC. Translation: CASAPAGTSGYNEQFF.

This clonotype was seen more than once but under ten times. The chain links TRBV12-3 or TRBV12-4 to TRBJ2-7; D remains ambiguous. The V end lost 6 bases, the J end lost 2 bases, and 11 bases lay between the germline ends. The CDR3 contains 13 residues. As DNA, the CDR3 is TGTGCCAGCAGCCGCTCTTGGACCTACGAGCAGTACTTC. Protein product: CASSRSWTYEQYF.

The chain links TRBV7-8 to TRBJ2-5, with a tentative D call TRBD1 (5 bases). The closer fit of TRBJ2-7 to the DNA end suggests the J call may be wrong. Germline V gene data show CDR1 as SGHVS and CDR2 as FQNEAQ. The CDR3 length is 15 residues. The CDR3 sequence: CASSLGGRGKYEQYF. CDR3 sequence (DNA): TGTGCCAGCAGCTTAGGGGGCCGAGGAAAGTACGAGCAGTACTTC.

Comment on this clonotype: A much larger clone sits a single nucleotide away, making a read error possible. The V call is TRBV9, the J call TRBJ2-1, with 11 bases lining up with TRBD2. The V and J ends lost 7 bases and 5 bases, in that order; junction bases with no gene match: 8. This CDR3 contains 15 residues. Germline V gene data show CDR1 as SGDLS and CDR2 as YYNGEE. The CDR3 region is CASATTSGKNNEQFF. The CDR3 bases are TGTGCCAGCGCCACGACTAGCGGGAAAAACAATGAGCAGTTCTTC. Together with reference TRBV9 and TRBJ2-1, the CDR3 gives the full variable domain: DSGVTQTPKHLITATGQRVTLRCSPRSGDLSVYWYQQSLDQGLQFLIQYYNGEERAKGNILERFSAQQFPDLHSELNLSSLELGDSALYFCASATTSGKNNEQFFGPGTRLTVL.

The table lists this clonotype with many counts. The chain couples TRBV12-3 or TRBV12-4 to TRBJ2-5; D uncertain. V was pared by 6 bases and J by 5 bases, with 10 bases between. The CDR3 loop spans 12 amino acids. In DNA form, the CDR3 reads TGTGCCAGCAGCTTATTGGGCGAGACCCAGTACTTC. This sequence encodes CASSLLGETQYF.

This clonotype was seen a handful of times. The V and J genes are TRBV27 and TRBJ2-7, with 7 bases aligning to TRBD2. CDR3 size: 15 residues. The V gene's germline CDR1 is MNHEY and CDR2 SMNVEV (reference sequence). With 0 bases clipped from V and 3 bases from J, the junction kept 5 bases outside the gene matches. The CDR3 spells CASSLSAGEFYEQYF. In DNA form, the CDR3 reads TGTGCCAGCAGTTTATCTGCGGGAGAGTTCTACGAGCAGTACTTC.

V is TRBV28 and J is TRBJ2-1; TRBD1 is a possible D gene (6 bases). Germline values: CDR1 MDHEN, CDR2 SYDVKM. The CDR3 length is 14 residues. Trimming took 8 bases from V and 4 from J, leaving 15 bases between them. The CDR3 coding sequence is TGTGCCAGCGGGGTCCCGGACAGTTACAATGAGCAGTTCTTC. It codes for CASGVPDSYNEQFF. The entire variable domain, with the rest obtained from reference TRBV28 and TRBJ2-1, is as follows: DVKVTQSSRYLVKRTGEKVFLECVQDMDHENMFWYRQDPGLGLRLIYFSYDVKMKEKGDIPEGYSVSREKKERFSLILESASTNQTSMYLCASGVPDSYNEQFFGPGTRLTVL.

This CDR3 is CSARGGGLAGGGSYEQYF. The CDR3 bases are TGCAGTGCTAGAGGAGGCGGGCTAGCGGGGGGGGGCTCCTACGAGCAGTACTTC. V and J are TRBV20-1 and TRBJ2-7, with 12 bases that match TRBD2. This CDR3 is 18 amino acids long. Looked up from germline, CDR1 is DFQATT and CDR2 is SNEGSKA (reference sequence). The V segment lost 1 base and the J segment 0 bases; nucleotides outside the gene matches: 10.

This clonotype has more than one count but fewer than ten. The rearrangement links TRBV12-3 or TRBV12-4 to TRBJ2-3; no clear D gene. CDR3 size: 16 residues. Trimming took 5 bases from V and 5 from J, leaving 20 bases between them. CDR3 DNA: TGTGCCAGCAGTCGCCGCGGAAACAATAAAAGAGATACGCAGTATTTT. Translating gives CASSRRGNNKRDTQYF.

The CDR3 sequence is CASSYGLGMNTEAFF. CDR3 nucleotide sequence: TGTGCCAGCAGTTACGGTTTGGGGATGAACACTGAAGCTTTCTTT. This sequence joins TRBV6-5 and TRBJ1-1; unclear D gene. V was pared by 2 bases and J by 0 bases, with 10 bases between. Germline V gives CDR1 MNHEY, CDR2 SVGAGI. The CDR3 spans 15 residues.

This chain uses TRBV6-6 with TRBJ2-7; 11 bases line up with TRBD1. Germline loops: CDR1 MNHNY, CDR2 SVGAGI (reference sequence). The CDR3 spans 15 residues. V trimming: 4 bases; J trimming: 3 bases; junction bases outside the gene matches: 5. CDR3 loop: CASSSRTGGGYEQYF. The CDR3 DNA is TGTGCCAGCAGTTCCCGGACAGGGGGCGGCTACGAGCAGTACTTC.

This clonotype was detected many times. The chain links TRBV29-1 to TRBJ2-1; 8 bases fit TRBD2. V lost 5 bases and J lost 6; bases outside the gene matches: 0. CDR3 size: 11 residues. The germline gives CDR1 SQVTM, CDR2 ANQGSEA. This CDR3 reads CSVRGGNEQFF. CDR3 in DNA: TGCAGCGTTCGGGGGGGCAATGAGCAGTTCTTC.

This clonotype was observed at least ten times. This sequence joins TRBV9 and TRBJ2-3; TRBD2 matches at 9 bases. The germline gives CDR1 SGDLS, CDR2 YYNGEE. With 1 base clipped from V and 1 base from J, the junction kept 1 base outside the gene matches. The CDR3 length is 15 residues. The CDR3 sequence is CASSVLAGGTDTQYF. CDR3 in DNA: TGTGCCAGCAGCGTATTAGCGGGGGGCACAGATACGCAGTATTTT.

The chain uses TRBV12-3 or TRBV12-4 and TRBJ2-1; possibly TRBD1 for D (6 bases). V gave up 2 bases and J gave up 2 bases, with 16 bases separating them. This CDR3 spans 17 amino acids. CDR3: CASSLRSDRRTYNEQFF. DNA of the CDR3: TGTGCCAGCAGTTTACGTAGCGACAGGAGGACCTACAATGAGCAGTTCTTC.

Ten or more counts support this clonotype. The chain joins TRBV7-2 to TRBJ2-2; D not resolved. Deletions cut 0 bases from V and 6 bases from J, with 5 bases between. The CDR3 extends over 13 amino acids. The germline V gene has CDR1 SGHTA and CDR2 FQGNSA. CDR3 amino acids: CASSLAKAGELFF. The CDR3 coding sequence is TGTGCCAGCAGCTTAGCGAAGGCCGGGGAGCTGTTTTTT.

CDR3 sequence: CASSDPGQWNTEAFF. The CDR3 DNA follows: TGTGCCAGCAGTGACCCGGGACAGTGGAACACTGAAGCTTTCTTT. V and J are TRBV2 and TRBJ1-1; TRBD1 agrees at 7 bases. V shed 3 bases and J 1 base; nucleotides not matched to a gene: 5. CDR3 length equals 15 residues. CDR1 SNHLY and CDR2 FYNNEI come from the germline V gene.

There are many counts of this clonotype. The chain is built from TRBV20-1 and TRBJ2-3, with 9 bases matching TRBD1. The CDR3 loop spans 14 amino acids. V was clipped by 6 bases and J by 2 bases; unmatched bases: 6. Germline CDR1 and CDR2: DFQATT and SNEGSKA (reference sequence). The CDR3 sequence is CSADGTGNTDTQYF. The CDR3 bases are TGCAGTGCAGATGGGACAGGGAACACAGATACGCAGTATTTT.